This T cell receptor beta chain was documented in a study of cytomegalovirus exposure and HLA in healthy donors. Study-level background: An early data release held tens of millions of unique TCRs from HLA-typed donors.

The CDR3 length is 15 residues, termini included. CDR1 and CDR2 from the germline V gene are KGHSY and FQNENV. PCR involved 60 Vbeta and 13 Jbeta primers. TCRdb keeps only in-frame clones here, not all; method: immunoSEQ multiplex PCR. The table lists 150,000 or so clones, approximately 80% of them singletons. With regard to this clone: No DNA is shown, since the ends of the CDR3 on it are uncertain; the CDR3 is the one TCRdb lists.

The source of this sequence is a man younger than 45 in good health and CMV-seropositive. Sequenced input: PBMCs. The V gene is TRBV16, the J gene TRBJ1-1; the table assigns TRBD1, which was not confirmed against the DNA. The CDR3 protein is CASSQVFGQGTEAFF.